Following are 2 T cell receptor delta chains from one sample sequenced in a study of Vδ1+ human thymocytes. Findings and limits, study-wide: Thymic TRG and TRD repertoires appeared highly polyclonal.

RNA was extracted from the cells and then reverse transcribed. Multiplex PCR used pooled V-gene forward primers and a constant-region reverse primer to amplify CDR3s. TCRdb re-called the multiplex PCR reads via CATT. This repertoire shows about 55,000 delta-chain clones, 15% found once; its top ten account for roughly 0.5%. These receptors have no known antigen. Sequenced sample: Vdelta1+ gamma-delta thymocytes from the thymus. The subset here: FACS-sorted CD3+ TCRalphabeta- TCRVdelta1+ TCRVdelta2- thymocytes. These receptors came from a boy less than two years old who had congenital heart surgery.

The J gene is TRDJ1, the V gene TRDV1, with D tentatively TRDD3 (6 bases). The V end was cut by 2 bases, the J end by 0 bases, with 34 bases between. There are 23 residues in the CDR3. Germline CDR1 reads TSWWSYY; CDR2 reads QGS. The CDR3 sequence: CALGEIPKKKAGGQLGDTDKLIF. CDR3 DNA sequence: TGTGCTCTTGGGGAAATCCCAAAGAAAAAGGCGGGGGGACAATTAGGCGACACCGATAAACTCATCTTT.

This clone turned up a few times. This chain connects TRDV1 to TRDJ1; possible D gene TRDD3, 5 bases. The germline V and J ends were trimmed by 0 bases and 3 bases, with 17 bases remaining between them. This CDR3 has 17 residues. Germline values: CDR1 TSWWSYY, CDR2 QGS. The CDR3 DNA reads TGTGCTCTTGGGGAACTCAGGAGGGATTCGCGGGCCGATAAACTCATCTTT. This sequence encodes CALGELRRDSRADKLIF.